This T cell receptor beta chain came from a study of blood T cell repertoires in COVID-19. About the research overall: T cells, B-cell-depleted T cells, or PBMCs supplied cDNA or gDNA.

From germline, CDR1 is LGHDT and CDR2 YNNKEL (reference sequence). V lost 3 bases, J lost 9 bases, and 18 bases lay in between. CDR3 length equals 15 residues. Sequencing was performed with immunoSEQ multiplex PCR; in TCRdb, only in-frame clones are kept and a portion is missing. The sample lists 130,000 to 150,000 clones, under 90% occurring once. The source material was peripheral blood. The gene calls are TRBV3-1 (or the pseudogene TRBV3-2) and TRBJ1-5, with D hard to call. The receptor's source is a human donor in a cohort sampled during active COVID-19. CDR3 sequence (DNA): TGTGCCAGCAGCCAGGAGAGACCGACGCGGGGGCCCCAGCATTTT. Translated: CASSQERPTRGPQHF.